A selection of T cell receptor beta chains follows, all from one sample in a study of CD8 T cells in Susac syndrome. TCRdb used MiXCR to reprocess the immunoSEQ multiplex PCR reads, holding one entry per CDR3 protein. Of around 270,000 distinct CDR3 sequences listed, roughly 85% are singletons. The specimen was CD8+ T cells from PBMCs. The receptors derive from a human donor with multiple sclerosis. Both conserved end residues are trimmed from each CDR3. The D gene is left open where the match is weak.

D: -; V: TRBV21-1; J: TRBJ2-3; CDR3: ASSKEADPDTQY
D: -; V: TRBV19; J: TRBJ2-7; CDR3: ASSINSGGNVFYEQY
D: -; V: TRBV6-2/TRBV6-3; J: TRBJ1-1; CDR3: ASSYPPSTEAF
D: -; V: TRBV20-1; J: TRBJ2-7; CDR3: SAREIAEGIIEQY
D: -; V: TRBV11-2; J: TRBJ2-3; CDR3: ASSLLRDTQY
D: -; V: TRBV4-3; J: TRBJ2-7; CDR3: ASSQADRDPFYEQY
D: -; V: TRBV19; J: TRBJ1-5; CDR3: ATSPGSGQPQH
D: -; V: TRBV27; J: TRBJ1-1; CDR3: ASSLLFWGRQLDTEAF
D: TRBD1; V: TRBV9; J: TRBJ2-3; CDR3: ASSATGTASFSTDTQY
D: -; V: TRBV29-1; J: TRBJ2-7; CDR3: SVRLGRGEQY
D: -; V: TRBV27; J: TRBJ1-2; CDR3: ASSPDRALEGGYGYT
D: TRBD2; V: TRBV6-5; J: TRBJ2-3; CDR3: ASSYIAGVADTQY
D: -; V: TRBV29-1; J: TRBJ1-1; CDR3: SVGTEAF
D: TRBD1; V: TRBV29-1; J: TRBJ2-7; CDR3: SVVPDRVGYEQY
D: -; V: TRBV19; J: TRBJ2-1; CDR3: ASSGTQEF
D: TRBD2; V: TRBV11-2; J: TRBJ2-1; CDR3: ASSLPMAGGYNEQF
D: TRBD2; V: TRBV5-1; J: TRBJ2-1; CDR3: ASSRRLAGRGEQF
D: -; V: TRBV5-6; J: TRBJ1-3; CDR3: ASSLLTGLPSGNTIY
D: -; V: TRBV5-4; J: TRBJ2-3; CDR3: ASSPSGAPLYTDTQY
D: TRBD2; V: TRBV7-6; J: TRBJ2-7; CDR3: ASSLEAGGPYYEQY
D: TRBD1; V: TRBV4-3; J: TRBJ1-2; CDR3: ASSQEGQTNYGYT
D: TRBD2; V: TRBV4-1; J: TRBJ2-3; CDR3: ASSQLERGNTDTQY
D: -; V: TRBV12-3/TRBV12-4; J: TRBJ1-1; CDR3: ASSSQPGGTEAF
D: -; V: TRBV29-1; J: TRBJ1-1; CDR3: SVANTEAF
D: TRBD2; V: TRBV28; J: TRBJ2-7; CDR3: ASSLARTSGSPYEQY
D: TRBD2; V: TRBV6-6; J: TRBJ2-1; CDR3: ASSYIAGGYNEQF
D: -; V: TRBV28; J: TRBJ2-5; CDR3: ASSFKGDGETQY
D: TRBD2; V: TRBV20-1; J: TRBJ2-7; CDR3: SASYILGRDTSYEQY
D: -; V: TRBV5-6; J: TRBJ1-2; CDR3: ASSLSGAVGYT
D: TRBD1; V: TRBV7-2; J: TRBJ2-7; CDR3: ASSPPGQGQPYEQY
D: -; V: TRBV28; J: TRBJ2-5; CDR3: ASRTTATGGETQY
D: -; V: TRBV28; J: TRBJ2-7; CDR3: ASSPGAREHPYEQY
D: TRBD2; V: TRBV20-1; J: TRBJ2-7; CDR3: SARTSGSPEQY
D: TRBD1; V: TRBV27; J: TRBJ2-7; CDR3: ASSLSSGWDRFYEQY
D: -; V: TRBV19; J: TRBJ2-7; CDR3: ASSIASAYYEQY
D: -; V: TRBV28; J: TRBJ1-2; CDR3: ASSSQAGEHGYT
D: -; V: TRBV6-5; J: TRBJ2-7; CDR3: ASSYTGRSYEQY
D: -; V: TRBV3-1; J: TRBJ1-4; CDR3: ASSQVRARDEKLF
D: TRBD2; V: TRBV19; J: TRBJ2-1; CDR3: ASSGLAGGVWNEQF
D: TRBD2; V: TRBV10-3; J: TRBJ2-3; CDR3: AISGGSGVDTQY
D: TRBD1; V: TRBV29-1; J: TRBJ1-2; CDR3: SVVGQGQNYGYT
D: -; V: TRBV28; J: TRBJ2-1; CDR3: ASSPYNRNPF
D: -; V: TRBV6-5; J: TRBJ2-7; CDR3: ASSYSIYSTYEQY
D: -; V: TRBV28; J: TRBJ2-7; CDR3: ASSLVAGPYEQY